What follows are 2 T cell receptor beta chains derived from one specimen sequenced in a study of metastatic and nonmetastatic thyroid tumors. Via MiXCR, TCRdb re-called the PCR reads. The repertoire includes around 3,500 clones, 35% of them detected once, and roughly 15% sits in the top ten. Each patient went into thyroid surgery without having received any treatment. The specimen was adjacent normal tissue. Source of these receptors: a male donor with papillary thyroid cancer or a benign thyroid nodule (not recorded which). Some clones in this sample may be carry-over from other donors' samples.

This clone was seen only a few times. V and J are TRBV12-3 or TRBV12-4 and TRBJ1-1; D possibly corresponds to TRBD1 (5 bases). CDR3 length: 14 residues. The ends were cut back, 5 bases at V and 5 bases at J, with 15 bases in the middle. The CDR3 region is CASSQMGVGTEAFF. In DNA, the CDR3 is TGTGCCAGCAGTCAGATGGGGGTTGGAACTGAAGCTTTCTTT.

V and J are TRBV20-1 and TRBJ2-7; 7 positions agree with TRBD2. V was pared by 1 base and J by 7 bases, with 4 bases of the junction left unmatched. The V gene's germline CDR1 is DFQATT and CDR2 SNEGSKA (reference sequence). The CDR3 loop spans 12 amino acids. The CDR3: CSARGGSGEQYF. CDR3 bases: TGCAGTGCTAGAGGCGGGAGTGGGGAGCAGTACTTC.